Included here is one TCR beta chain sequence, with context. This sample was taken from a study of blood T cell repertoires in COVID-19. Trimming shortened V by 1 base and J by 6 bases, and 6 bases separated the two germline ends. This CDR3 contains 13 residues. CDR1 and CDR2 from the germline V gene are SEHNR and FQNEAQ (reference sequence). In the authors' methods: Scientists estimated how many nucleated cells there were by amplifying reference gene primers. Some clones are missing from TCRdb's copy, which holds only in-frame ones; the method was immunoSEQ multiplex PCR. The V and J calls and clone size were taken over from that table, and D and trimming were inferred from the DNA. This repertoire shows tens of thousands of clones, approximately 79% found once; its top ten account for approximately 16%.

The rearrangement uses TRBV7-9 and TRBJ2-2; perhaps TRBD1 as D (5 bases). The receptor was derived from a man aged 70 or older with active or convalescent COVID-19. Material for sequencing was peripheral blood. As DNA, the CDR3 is TGTGCCAGCAGCTTAGAGGGGTCCGGGGAGCTGTTTTTT. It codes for CASSLEGSGELFF.